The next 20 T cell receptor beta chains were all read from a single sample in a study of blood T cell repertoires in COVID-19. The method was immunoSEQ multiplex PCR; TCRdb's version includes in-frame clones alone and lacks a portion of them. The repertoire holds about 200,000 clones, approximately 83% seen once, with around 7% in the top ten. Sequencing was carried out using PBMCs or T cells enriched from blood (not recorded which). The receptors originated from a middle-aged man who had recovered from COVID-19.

For the CDR3, the DNA is TGTGCCATCAGTGGGACAGGGGGTTTGGAGACCCAGTACTTC. Translation: CAISGTGGLETQYF. V gene TRBV10-3 combines with J gene TRBJ2-5, with TRBD1 matching over 10 bases. Germline V gene sequence: CDR1 ENHRY, CDR2 SYGVKD. V gave up 4 bases and J gave up 5 bases; unmatched junction bases: 4. The CDR3 totals 14 residues.

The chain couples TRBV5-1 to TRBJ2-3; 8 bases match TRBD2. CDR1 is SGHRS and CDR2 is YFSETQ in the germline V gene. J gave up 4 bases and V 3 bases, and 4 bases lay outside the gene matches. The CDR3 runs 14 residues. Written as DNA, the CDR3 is TGCGCCAGCAGCTACGGGGGGGGCGCAGATACGCAGTATTTT. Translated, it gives CASSYGGGADTQYF.

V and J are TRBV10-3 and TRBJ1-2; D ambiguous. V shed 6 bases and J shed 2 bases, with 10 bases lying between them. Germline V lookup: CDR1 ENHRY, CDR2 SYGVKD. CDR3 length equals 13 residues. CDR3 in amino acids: CAISVASNYGYTF. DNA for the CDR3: TGTGCCATCAGCGTCGCGTCCAACTATGGCTACACCTTC.

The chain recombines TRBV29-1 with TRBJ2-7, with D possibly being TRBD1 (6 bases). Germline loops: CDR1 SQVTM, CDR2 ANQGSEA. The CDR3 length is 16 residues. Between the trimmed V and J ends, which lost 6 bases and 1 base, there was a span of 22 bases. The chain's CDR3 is CSVLKVARGSSYEQYF. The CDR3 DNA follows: TGCAGCGTCCTAAAAGTTGCCAGGGGATCTTCCTACGAGCAGTACTTC.

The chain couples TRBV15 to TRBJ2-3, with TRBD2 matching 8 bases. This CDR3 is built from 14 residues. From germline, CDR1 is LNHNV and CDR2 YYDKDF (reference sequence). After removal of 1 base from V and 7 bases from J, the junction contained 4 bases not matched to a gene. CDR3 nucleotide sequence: TGTGCCACCAGCAGAGCGGGGGGGTCGAATACGCAGTATTTT. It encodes CATSRAGGSNTQYF.

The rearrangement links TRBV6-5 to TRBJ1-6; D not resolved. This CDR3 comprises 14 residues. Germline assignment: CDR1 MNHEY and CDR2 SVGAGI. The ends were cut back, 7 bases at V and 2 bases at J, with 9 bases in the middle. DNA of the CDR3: TGTGCCAGCACCCCGGGAGCCTATAATTCACCCCTCCACTTT. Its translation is CASTPGAYNSPLHF.

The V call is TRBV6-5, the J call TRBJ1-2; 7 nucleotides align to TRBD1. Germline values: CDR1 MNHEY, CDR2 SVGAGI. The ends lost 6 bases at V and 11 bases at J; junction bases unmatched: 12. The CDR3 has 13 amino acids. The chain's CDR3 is CASRAPELGQYTF. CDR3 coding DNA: TGTGCCAGCAGGGCCCCGGAATTGGGACAGTACACCTTC.

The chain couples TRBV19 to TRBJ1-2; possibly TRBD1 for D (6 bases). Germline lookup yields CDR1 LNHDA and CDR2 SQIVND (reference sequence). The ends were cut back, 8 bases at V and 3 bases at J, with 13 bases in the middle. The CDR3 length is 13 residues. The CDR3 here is CASALQGYYGYTF. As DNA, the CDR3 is TGTGCCAGTGCACTACAGGGCTACTATGGCTACACCTTC.

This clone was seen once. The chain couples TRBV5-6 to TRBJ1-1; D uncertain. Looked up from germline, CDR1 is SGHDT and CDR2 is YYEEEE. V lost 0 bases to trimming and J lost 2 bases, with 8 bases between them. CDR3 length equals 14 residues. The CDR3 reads CASSLVSGNTEAFF. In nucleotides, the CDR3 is TGTGCCAGCAGCTTGGTTTCGGGAAACACTGAAGCTTTCTTT. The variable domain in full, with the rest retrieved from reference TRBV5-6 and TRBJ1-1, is DAGVTQSPTHLIKTRGQQVTLRCSPKSGHDTVSWYQQALGQGPQFIFQYYEEEERQRGNFPDRFSGHQFPNYSSELNVNALLLGDSALYLCASSLVSGNTEAFFGQGTRLTVV.

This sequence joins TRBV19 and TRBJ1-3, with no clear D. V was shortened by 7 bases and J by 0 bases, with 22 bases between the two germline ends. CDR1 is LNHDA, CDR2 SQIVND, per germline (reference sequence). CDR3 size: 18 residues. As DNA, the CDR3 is TGTGCCAGTACCAACACGCGGACTTTCGGTCCCTCTGGAAACACCATATATTTT. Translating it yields CASTNTRTFGPSGNTIYF.

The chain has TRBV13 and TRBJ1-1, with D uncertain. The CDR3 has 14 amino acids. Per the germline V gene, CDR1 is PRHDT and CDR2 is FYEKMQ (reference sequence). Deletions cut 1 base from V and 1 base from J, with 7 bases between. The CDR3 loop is CASSLAGPNTEAFF. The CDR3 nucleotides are TGTGCCAGCAGCTTAGCAGGCCCGAACACTGAAGCTTTCTTT.

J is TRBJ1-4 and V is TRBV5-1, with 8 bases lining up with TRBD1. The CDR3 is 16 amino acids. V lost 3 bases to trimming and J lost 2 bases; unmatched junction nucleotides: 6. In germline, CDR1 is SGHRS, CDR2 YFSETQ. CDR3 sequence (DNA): TGCGCCAGCAGCTCCAGACAGGGGATGACTAATGAAAAACTGTTTTTT. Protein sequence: CASSSRQGMTNEKLFF.

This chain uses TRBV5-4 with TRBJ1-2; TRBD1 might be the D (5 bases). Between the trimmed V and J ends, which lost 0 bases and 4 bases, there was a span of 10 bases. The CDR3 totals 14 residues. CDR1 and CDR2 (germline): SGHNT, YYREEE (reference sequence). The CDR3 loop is CASSLEGFGYGYTF. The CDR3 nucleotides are TGTGCCAGCAGCTTGGAGGGGTTTGGCTATGGCTACACCTTC.

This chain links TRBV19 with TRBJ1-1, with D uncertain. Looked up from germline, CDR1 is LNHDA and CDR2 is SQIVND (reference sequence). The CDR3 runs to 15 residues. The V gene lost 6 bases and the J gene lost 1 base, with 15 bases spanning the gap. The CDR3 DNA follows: TGTGCCAGTAGGGATGTTGCGGGCTCGAACACTGAAGCTTTCTTT. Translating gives CASRDVAGSNTEAFF. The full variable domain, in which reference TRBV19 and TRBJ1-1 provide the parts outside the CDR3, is DGGITQSPKYLFRKEGQNVTLSCEQNLNHDAMYWYRQDPGQGLRLIYYSQIVNDFQKGDIAEGYSVSREKKESFPLTVTSAQKNPTAFYLCASRDVAGSNTEAFFGQGTRLTVV.

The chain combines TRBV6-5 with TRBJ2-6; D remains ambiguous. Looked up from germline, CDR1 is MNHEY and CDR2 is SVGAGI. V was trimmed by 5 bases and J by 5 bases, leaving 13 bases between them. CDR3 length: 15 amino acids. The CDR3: CASSPDNSRANVLTF. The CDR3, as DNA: TGTGCCAGCAGTCCCGACAATTCTAGGGCCAACGTCCTGACTTTC.

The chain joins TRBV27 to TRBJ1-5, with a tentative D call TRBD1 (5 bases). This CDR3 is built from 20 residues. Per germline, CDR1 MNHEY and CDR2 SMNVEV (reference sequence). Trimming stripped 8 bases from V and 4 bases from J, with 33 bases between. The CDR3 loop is CASPWGGDEGIFHGNQPQHF. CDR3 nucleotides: TGTGCCAGCCCCTGGGGGGGAGATGAGGGAATATTTCATGGTAATCAGCCCCAGCATTTT.

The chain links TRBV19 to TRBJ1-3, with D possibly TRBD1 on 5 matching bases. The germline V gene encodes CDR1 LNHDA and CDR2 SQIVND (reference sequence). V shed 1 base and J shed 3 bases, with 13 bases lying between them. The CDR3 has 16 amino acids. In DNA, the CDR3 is TGTGCCAGTAGTATAGGGAGGGTAGGGGATGGAAACACCATATATTTT. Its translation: CASSIGRVGDGNTIYF.

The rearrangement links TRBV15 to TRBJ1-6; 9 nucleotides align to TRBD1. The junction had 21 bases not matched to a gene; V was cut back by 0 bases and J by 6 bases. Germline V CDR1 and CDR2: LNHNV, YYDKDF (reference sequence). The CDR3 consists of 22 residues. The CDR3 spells CATSRDTLGDRVSSGGNSPLHF. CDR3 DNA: TGTGCCACCAGCAGAGACACCCTAGGGGACAGGGTCTCTAGTGGGGGTAATTCACCCCTCCACTTT.

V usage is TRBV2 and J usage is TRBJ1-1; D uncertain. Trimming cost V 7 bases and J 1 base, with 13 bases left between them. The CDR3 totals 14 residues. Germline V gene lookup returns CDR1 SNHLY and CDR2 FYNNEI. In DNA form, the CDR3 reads TGTGCCAGCAACGTGGTGCTAGGGAACACTGAAGCTTTCTTT. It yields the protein CASNVVLGNTEAFF.

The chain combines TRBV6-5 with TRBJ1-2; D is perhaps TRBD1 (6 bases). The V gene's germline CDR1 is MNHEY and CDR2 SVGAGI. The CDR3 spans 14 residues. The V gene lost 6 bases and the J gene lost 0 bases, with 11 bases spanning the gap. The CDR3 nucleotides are TGTGCCAGCAGGGACAGAGTCTCTAACTATGGCTACACCTTC. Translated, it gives CASRDRVSNYGYTF.